Listed here are 14 T cell receptor beta chains from one sample, sequenced in a study of regulatory T cells in long-lasting Graves disease. Time point: newly diagnosed GD, antithyroid drugs for less than 3 months. The TCR library used RNA extracted from PBMCs. CDR3 regions were amplified by Arm-PCR using iRepertoire HTBI primers to build TCR beta libraries. TCRdb itself ran the multiplex PCR reads through MiXCR, one entry per CDR3 protein. The repertoire has a few hundred thousand distinct CDR3 sequences, approximately 15% of them found once; the top ten carry roughly 29%. This same sample was also taken into another study, of T cells in Graves' hyperthyroidism and ophthalmopathy.

The sample was peripheral blood mononuclear cells (PBMCs), taken at new diagnosis, from a patient treated with antithyroid drugs. The receptors here all came from a man aged 35 to 55 with Graves disease.

There are many counts of this clonotype. This chain connects TRBV7-3 to TRBJ2-3; no clear D gene. The CDR3 contains 13 residues. V lost 2 bases to trimming and J lost 6 bases, with 9 bases between them. CDR1 and CDR2 (germline): SGHTA, FQGTGA. The CDR3 here is CASSLVSADTQYF. The CDR3 DNA reads as TGTGCCAGCAGCTTAGTATCCGCGGATACGCAGTATTTT.

Regarding this clonotype: This could be a read error, since a much larger clone is one nucleotide away. The chain uses TRBV9 and TRBJ2-1, with TRBD1 matching over 8 bases. This CDR3 region has 14 residues. The trim removed 4 bases at V and 7 bases at J, leaving 7 bases unmatched. The germline V gene encodes CDR1 SGDLS and CDR2 YYNGEE. In DNA, the CDR3 is TGTGCCAGCAGCCCAGGACAGGGAAGGAATGAGCAGTTCTTC. Protein product: CASSPGQGRNEQFF.

The table lists this clonotype with a few counts. This sequence joins TRBV29-1 and TRBJ1-2, with D tentatively TRBD1 (5 bases). The CDR3 loop spans 14 amino acids. The ends were cut back, 1 base at V and 4 bases at J, with 13 bases in the middle. The germline gives CDR1 SQVTM, CDR2 ANQGSEA. In nucleotides, the CDR3 is TGCAGCGTTGAAGTTTGGCAGCAGGGCTATGGCTACACCTTC. Translation: CSVEVWQQGYGYTF.

This clonotype was seen a few times. This chain connects TRBV11-3 to TRBJ1-6; 10 bases fit TRBD1. The V gene end was trimmed by 5 bases and the J gene end by 10 bases; junction bases not matched to a gene: 14. Germline assignment: CDR1 SGHNT and CDR2 YENEEA. This CDR3 comprises 17 residues. CDR3: CASSPRDRGLRYSPLHF. CDR3 in DNA: TGTGCCAGCAGCCCAAGGGACAGGGGCCTTCGATACTCACCCCTCCACTTT. Variable domain in full (rest from reference TRBV11-3 and TRBJ1-6): EAGVVQSPRYKIIEKKQPVAFWCNPISGHNTLYWYLQNLGQGPELLIRYENEEAVDDSQLPKDRFSAERLKGVDSTLKIQPAELGDSAVYLCASSPRDRGLRYSPLHFGNGTRLTVT.

The chain is built from TRBV10-3 and TRBJ1-2; D unresolved. Trimming shortened V by 6 bases and J by 8 bases, and 13 bases separated the two germline ends. CDR3 length: 12 residues. Per the germline V gene, CDR1 is ENHRY and CDR2 is SYGVKD. The CDR3 nucleotides are TGTGCCATCAGGGCCACGAATGAGGGCTACACCTTC. Translated, it gives CAIRATNEGYTF.

This clonotype was counted only a few times. The rearrangement uses TRBV9 and TRBJ2-5; 8 bases align to TRBD1. The V segment lost 0 bases and the J segment 2 bases; nucleotides outside the gene matches: 6. The germline V gene has CDR1 SGDLS and CDR2 YYNGEE. The CDR3 covers 16 residues. CDR3 bases: TGTGCCAGCAGCGTAGTGGCAGGGGGCTTGCAAGAGACCCAGTACTTC. This translates into CASSVVAGGLQETQYF.

The sample holds many counts of this clonotype. In DNA form, the CDR3 reads TGCAGCGTGGGATGGGACAGGGGGCGCAGGGAGCAGTTCTTC. Translation: CSVGWDRGRREQFF. The chain uses TRBV29-1 and TRBJ2-1; 12 positions agree with TRBD1. The V gene's germline CDR1 is SQVTM and CDR2 ANQGSEA. The CDR3 extends over 14 amino acids. Losses at the gene ends were 6 bases for V and 10 bases for J; bases not matched to a gene: 10.

The chain uses TRBV5-4 and TRBJ2-4; D remains ambiguous. Deletions cut 5 bases from V and 0 bases from J, with 12 bases between. This CDR3 has 15 residues. Germline CDR1 is SGHNT and CDR2 is YYREEE (reference sequence). The CDR3 protein is CASSGNGAAKNIQYF. The CDR3 DNA sequence: TGTGCCAGCAGTGGAAACGGAGCAGCCAAAAACATTCAGTACTTC. Based on the CDR3 plus reference TRBV5-4 and TRBJ2-4, the full variable domain is ETGVTQSPTHLIKTRGQQVTLRCSSQSGHNTVSWYQQALGQGPQFIFQYYREEENGRGNFPPRFSGLQFPNYSSELNVNALELDDSALYLCASSGNGAAKNIQYFGAGTRLSVL.

Notes on this clonotype: A far larger clone is only one base removed, so a read error is likely. The rearrangement joins TRBV12-3 or TRBV12-4 to TRBJ2-1; 11 bases are shared with TRBD2. V shed 6 bases, J shed 5 bases, and the junction held 18 bases outside the gene matches. The CDR3 consists of 19 residues. The DNA of the CDR3 is TGTGCCAGCAGCCAAGCCCCTAGCGGGGGGCTTCGGTCCCACAATGAGCAGTTCTTC. Translation gives CASSQAPSGGLRSHNEQFF.

In this sample, this clonotype turned up many times. J is TRBJ2-7 and V is TRBV7-2; D is uncertain. The V end lost 5 bases, the J end lost 0 bases, and 11 bases lay between the germline ends. The CDR3 is 14 amino acids. Germline CDR1 reads SGHTA; CDR2 reads FQGNSA. The CDR3, as DNA: TGTGCCAGCAGCGAAAGACGGAGCTCCTACGAGCAGTACTTC. Encoded protein: CASSERRSSYEQYF. Looking up the rest from reference TRBV7-2 and TRBJ2-7 gives the full variable domain: GAGVSQSPSNKVTEKGKDVELRCDPISGHTALYWYRQSLGQGLEFLIYFQGNSAPDKSGLPSDRFSAERTGGSVSTLTIQRTQQEDSAVYLCASSERRSSYEQYFGPGTRLTVT.

This chain links TRBV5-1 with TRBJ2-1; 12 bases line up with TRBD2. The CDR3 runs 20 residues. J gave up 5 bases and V 5 bases, and 20 bases lay outside the gene matches. Germline CDR1 reads SGHRS; CDR2 reads YFSETQ. The CDR3 reads CASRGGWASGGVSPHNEQFF. As DNA, the CDR3 is TGCGCCAGCAGAGGTGGCTGGGCTAGCGGGGGGGTCTCCCCACACAATGAGCAGTTCTTC.

This clonotype was seen only a few times. V gene TRBV4-1 combines with J gene TRBJ1-5; D remains unclear. The CDR3 extends over 15 amino acids. The germline V and J ends were trimmed by 5 bases and 5 bases, with 16 bases remaining between them. Per the germline V gene, CDR1 is MGHRA and CDR2 is YSYEKL. The CDR3 loop is CASSSHGQLDQPQHF. In nucleotides, the CDR3 is TGCGCCAGCAGCTCACACGGCCAGCTAGATCAGCCCCAGCATTTT.

Remarks on this clonotype: This likely reflects a read error, since a far larger clone is one base away. V usage is TRBV28 and J usage is TRBJ2-1; no firm D call. Gene TRBJ2-7 matches the end of the DNA better, so the J call may be wrong. CDR3 length: 13 residues. Germline V CDR1 and CDR2: MDHEN, SYDVKM. The CDR3 sequence is CTSTRDSVYEQYF. CDR3 sequence (DNA): TGTACCAGCACCCGAGACTCGGTCTACGAGCAGTACTTC.

The chain combines TRBV7-9 with TRBJ1-6; no clear D. CDR3 length equals 11 residues. The V gene's germline CDR1 is SEHNR and CDR2 FQNEAQ (reference sequence). Trimming shortened V by 8 bases and J by 7 bases, and 6 bases separated the two germline ends. CDR3 in DNA: TGTGCCAGCGGCTCGAATTCACCCCTCCACTTT. This translates into CASGSNSPLHF.